The entry below describes one TCR beta chain. Assay used: immunoSEQ multiplex PCR; TCRdb lists only in-frame clones, some missing. The sample shows around 40,000 clones, less than 95% of them seen only once. V was clipped by 4 bases and J by 3 bases, with 10 bases between them. This CDR3 spans 14 amino acids. CDR1 and CDR2 from the germline V gene are SNHLY and FYNNEI. The source of the sample is a study of T cell changes during pregnancy in multiple sclerosis. The chain combines TRBV2 with TRBJ1-5, with D maybe TRBD1 (5 bases). The sample in question was CD4+ T cells from peripheral blood mononuclear cells, obtained in the first trimester of pregnancy. This receptor was obtained from a female donor in good health, enrolled as a control in a pregnancy study. CDR3 in amino acids: CASSVDIVNQPQHF. The CDR3 region has the DNA TGTGCCAGCAGTGTGGACATTGTCAATCAGCCCCAGCATTTT. The whole variable domain, remainder taken from reference TRBV2 and TRBJ1-5, is EPEVTQTPSHQVTQMGQEVILRCVPISNHLYFYWYRQILGQKVEFLVSFYNNEISEKSEIFDDQFSVERPDGSNFTLKIRSTKLEDSAMYFCASSVDIVNQPQHFGDGTRLSIL.